This is a list of T cell receptor beta chains from one sample in a study of blood T cell repertoires in COVID-19. Sequenced by immunoSEQ multiplex PCR; TCRdb stores in-frame clones only, minus some. The data show fewer than 500,000 clones, nearly 90% seen once. Material for sequencing was PBMCs or T cells enriched from blood (not recorded which). The receptors derive from a woman younger than 35 with acute COVID-19. CDR3s include the opening cysteine and the closing phenylalanine or tryptophan. Each record gives: clone size, J gene, D gene, V gene, CDR3 DNA, CDR3 protein. The D gene is left open where the match is weak. Clone size appears in some rows only: once, few, many, or a class for an expanded clone.

NA | TRBJ1-1 | NA | TRBV5-5 | TGTGCCAGCAGCTTGCTCCCGGGAACTGAAGCTTTCTTT | CASSLLPGTEAFF
NA | TRBJ1-4 | NA | TRBV7-6 | TGTGCCAGCAGCTTATTCTCCCGAGGGACTAATGAAAAACTGTTTTTT | CASSLFSRGTNEKLFF
NA | TRBJ2-5 | TRBD1 | TRBV2 | TGTGCCAGCAGTCCGGGACAGAAAGAGACCCAGTACTTC | CASSPGQKETQYF
NA | TRBJ2-3 | TRBD2 | TRBV5-4 | TGTGCCAGCAGCTTGTCCCGACTAGCGAGCACAGATACGCAGTATTTT | CASSLSRLASTDTQYF
NA | TRBJ1-5 | TRBD1 | TRBV27 | TGTGCCAGCAGTCCCGGGACAGAAAATCAGCCCCAGCATTTT | CASSPGTENQPQHF
few | TRBJ2-1 | TRBD1 | TRBV5-1 | TGCGCCAGCAGCTTACGCTCGACAGGGGCCTACAATGAGCAGTTCTTC | CASSLRSTGAYNEQFF
NA | TRBJ2-7 | NA | TRBV9 | TGTGCCAGCAGCGTAGCGGGCAGGGGTCCCTACGAGCAGTACTTC | CASSVAGRGPYEQYF
NA | TRBJ2-3 | TRBD2 | TRBV9 | TGTGCCAGCAGCCCCAGCGGGAGAACAGATACGCAGTATTTT | CASSPSGRTDTQYF
NA | TRBJ1-2 | NA | TRBV7-4 | TGTGCCAGCAGCTTAACCGTGGGCGACTATGGCTACACCTTC | CASSLTVGDYGYTF
NA | TRBJ1-4 | NA | TRBV2 | TGTGCCAGCAGTGACAGTCAGGAAAATGAAAAACTGTTTTTT | CASSDSQENEKLFF
NA | TRBJ2-4 | NA | TRBV5-6 | TGTGCCAGCAGTCATAGCGGTCTAGCCAAAAACATTCAGTACTTC | CASSHSGLAKNIQYF
few | TRBJ2-7 | NA | TRBV28 | TGTGCCAGCAGTTTGGTAGGCAGGCTCGGCTACGAGCAGTACTTC | CASSLVGRLGYEQYF
NA | TRBJ2-2 | NA | TRBV24-1 | TGTGCCACCAGTGGGACAGAGGGGCGCGAGGGCACCGGGGAGCTGTTTTTT | CATSGTEGREGTGELFF
NA | TRBJ1-5 | TRBD1 | TRBV6-1 | TGTGCCAGCAGTGTAGACAGGGCCCTTAGCAATCAGCCCCAGCATTTT | CASSVDRALSNQPQHF
NA | TRBJ1-6 | NA | TRBV7-9 | TGTGCCAGCAGTTGGGTCCCGGGACAAGATAATTCACCCCTCCACTTT | CASSWVPGQDNSPLHF
NA | TRBJ1-6 | NA | TRBV19 | TGTGCCAGTAGTATACAGGGTCCGTCACCCCTCCACTTT | CASSIQGPSPLHF
NA | TRBJ2-1 | NA | TRBV6-2/TRBV6-3 | TGTGCCAGCAGCCGCGGGTCAGAGCAGTTCTTC | CASSRGSEQFF
NA | TRBJ1-3 | TRBD1 | TRBV30 | TGTGCCTGGAGTGGGGGGACAGGGGCCCTCTCTGGAAACACCATATATTTT | CAWSGGTGALSGNTIYF
NA | TRBJ1-3 | TRBD1 | TRBV3-1/TRBV3-2 | TGTGCCAGCAGCCAAGGGACAGGGTTTGTCGGAAACACCATATATTTT | CASSQGTGFVGNTIYF
NA | TRBJ1-1 | TRBD1 | TRBV28 | TGTGCCAGCAGACGGGACAGGGGGCGGACTGAAGCTTTCTTT | CASRRDRGRTEAFF
NA | TRBJ1-2 | TRBD1 | TRBV11-2 | TGTGCCAGCAGCCACCGGACAGGGGGCGGTGGCTACACCTTC | CASSHRTGGGGYTF
once | TRBJ2-3 | NA | TRBV30 | TGTGCCTGGAAACCCTTGTTCCTAGCAGAAGGAACACTAGATACGCAGTATTTT | CAWKPLFLAEGTLDTQYF
NA | TRBJ1-1 | NA | TRBV5-8 | TGTGCCAGCAGCTTGCGCGCCCCGAACACTGAAGCTTTCTTT | CASSLRAPNTEAFF
NA | TRBJ1-3 | NA | TRBV7-9 | TGTGCCAGCAGCCCCCTACCCCGACGGAGCTCTGGAAACACCATATATTTT | CASSPLPRRSSGNTIYF
once | TRBJ1-2 | TRBD1 | TRBV19 | TGTGCCAGTAGTACTGTCACAGGGGGCGATGGCTACACCTTC | CASSTVTGGDGYTF
NA | TRBJ2-7 | TRBD2 | TRBV28 | TGTGCCAGCAGTACGACTAGCGGGTACGAGCAGTACTTC | CASSTTSGYEQYF
NA | TRBJ2-7 | NA | TRBV3-1/TRBV3-2 | TGTGCCAGCAGCCAAGTGCAGGGACTGCGGTACTTC | CASSQVQGLRYF
NA | TRBJ1-5 | TRBD1 | TRBV19 | TGTGCCAGTAGTTGGGGACAGGGGAATCAGCCCCAGCATTTT | CASSWGQGNQPQHF
NA | TRBJ1-3 | NA | TRBV9 | TGTGCCAGCAGCGTAACAGACTCTGGAAACACCATATATTTT | CASSVTDSGNTIYF
few | TRBJ1-2 | NA | TRBV20-1 | TGCAGTGCTACTTACAGGGCCGGCTACACCTTC | CSATYRAGYTF
few | TRBJ1-1 | NA | TRBV21-1 | TGTGCCAGCAGCAAAAAGGGACAGGGGAGGGAAACTGAAGCTTTCTTT | CASSKKGQGRETEAFF
NA | TRBJ1-6 | NA | TRBV25-1 | TGTGCCAGCAGTGAATTCACAGGGAATTCACCCCTCCACTTT | CASSEFTGNSPLHF
NA | TRBJ1-2 | NA | TRBV7-3 | TGTGCCAGCAGCTTAAGGCCCGTCGGGGGATATGGCTACACCTTC | CASSLRPVGGYGYTF
NA | TRBJ2-2 | NA | TRBV11-2 | TGTGCCAGCAGCTTAGGCGGCGGGAACACCGGGGAGCTGTTTTTT | CASSLGGGNTGELFF
NA | TRBJ1-1 | NA | TRBV9 | TGTGCCAGCAGCGTGTCCATTGCGGACACTGAAGCTTTCTTT | CASSVSIADTEAFF
once | TRBJ2-7 | NA | TRBV7-2 | TGTGCCAGCAGCCCACAGGCCTACGAGCAGTACTTC | CASSPQAYEQYF
NA | TRBJ1-6 | TRBD1 | TRBV9 | TGTGCCAGCAGCCCCTCAGGGGGACGCTATAATTCACCCCTCCACTTT | CASSPSGGRYNSPLHF
once | TRBJ1-1 | NA | TRBV5-1 | TGCGCCAGCAACTCGGTGGGGGGGCATAACACTGAAGCTTTCTTT | CASNSVGGHNTEAFF
NA | TRBJ2-7 | TRBD2 | TRBV5-6 | TGTGCCAGCAGCGTAGGACTAGCGGGACCAACTTACGAGCAGTACTTC | CASSVGLAGPTYEQYF
NA | TRBJ1-1 | NA | TRBV11-2 | TGTGCCAGCAGCTTAGAGACCAGGGGCGAAGCTTTCTTT | CASSLETRGEAFF
few | TRBJ1-2 | NA | TRBV10-3 | TGTGCCATCAAGCCCGAACAACATCGAAACCGGACAGCTAACTATGGCTACACCTTC | CAIKPEQHRNRTANYGYTF
NA | TRBJ2-7 | NA | TRBV4-1 | TGCGCCAGCAGCCAAGAACGCCCGTCGGGCTACGAGCAGTACTTC | CASSQERPSGYEQYF
NA | TRBJ2-5 | TRBD2 | TRBV18 | TGTGCCAGCTCACCACCGCTAGCGGGAGACCGGGAGACCCAGTACTTC | CASSPPLAGDRETQYF
NA | TRBJ2-2 | TRBD2 | TRBV28 | TGTGCCAGCAGCTCTAGCGGGATTAACACCGGGGAGCTGTTTTTT | CASSSSGINTGELFF
NA | TRBJ2-7 | NA | TRBV18 | TGTGCCAGCTCACCACCCCACAGGGAATCGGGCGAGCAGTACTTC | CASSPPHRESGEQYF
NA | TRBJ2-3 | TRBD2 | TRBV10-3 | TGTGCCATCAGTGAGGTCCTAGCGGGGGGGCCGACTAGCACAGATACGCAGTATTTT | CAISEVLAGGPTSTDTQYF
NA | TRBJ1-6 | TRBD1 | TRBV11-3 | TGTGCCAGCAGCGCCGACAGGGGAGAACCCCTCCACTTT | CASSADRGEPLHF
NA | TRBJ1-1 | NA | TRBV2 | TGTGCCAGCAGTGAAGGGCCGGGGACTTACACTGAAGCTTTCTTT | CASSEGPGTYTEAFF
NA | TRBJ1-5 | NA | TRBV5-1 | TGCGCCAGCAGCATAGATAGCAATCAGCCCCAGCATTTT | CASSIDSNQPQHF
NA | TRBJ2-7 | TRBD2 | TRBV5-6 | TGTGCCAGCAGCTTGGAACTAGCGGACACCTACGAGCAGTACTTC | CASSLELADTYEQYF
NA | TRBJ1-1 | NA | TRBV19 | TGTGCCAGTAGTATGTTGGGGCTCGAGAACACTGAAGCTTTCTTT | CASSMLGLENTEAFF
NA | TRBJ2-3 | NA | TRBV5-4 | TGTGCCAGCAGCCGAGGAGTACCCCACACAGATACGCAGTATTTT | CASSRGVPHTDTQYF
NA | TRBJ1-2 | NA | TRBV10-2 | TGCGCCAGCAGTGAAGAGGGGGAGAAAGGCTACACCTTC | CASSEEGEKGYTF
NA | TRBJ2-3 | TRBD2 | TRBV28 | TGTGCCAGCACGGGGGGGGGCACAGATACGCAGTATTTT | CASTGGGTDTQYF
NA | TRBJ2-5 | TRBD1 | TRBV9 | TGTGCCAGCAGTCCGACAGGGGCGGACCAAGAGACCCAGTACTTC | CASSPTGADQETQYF
NA | TRBJ1-3 | NA | TRBV4-2 | TGTGCCAGCAGCCAAGAAGTAGGAGACACCATATATTTT | CASSQEVGDTIYF